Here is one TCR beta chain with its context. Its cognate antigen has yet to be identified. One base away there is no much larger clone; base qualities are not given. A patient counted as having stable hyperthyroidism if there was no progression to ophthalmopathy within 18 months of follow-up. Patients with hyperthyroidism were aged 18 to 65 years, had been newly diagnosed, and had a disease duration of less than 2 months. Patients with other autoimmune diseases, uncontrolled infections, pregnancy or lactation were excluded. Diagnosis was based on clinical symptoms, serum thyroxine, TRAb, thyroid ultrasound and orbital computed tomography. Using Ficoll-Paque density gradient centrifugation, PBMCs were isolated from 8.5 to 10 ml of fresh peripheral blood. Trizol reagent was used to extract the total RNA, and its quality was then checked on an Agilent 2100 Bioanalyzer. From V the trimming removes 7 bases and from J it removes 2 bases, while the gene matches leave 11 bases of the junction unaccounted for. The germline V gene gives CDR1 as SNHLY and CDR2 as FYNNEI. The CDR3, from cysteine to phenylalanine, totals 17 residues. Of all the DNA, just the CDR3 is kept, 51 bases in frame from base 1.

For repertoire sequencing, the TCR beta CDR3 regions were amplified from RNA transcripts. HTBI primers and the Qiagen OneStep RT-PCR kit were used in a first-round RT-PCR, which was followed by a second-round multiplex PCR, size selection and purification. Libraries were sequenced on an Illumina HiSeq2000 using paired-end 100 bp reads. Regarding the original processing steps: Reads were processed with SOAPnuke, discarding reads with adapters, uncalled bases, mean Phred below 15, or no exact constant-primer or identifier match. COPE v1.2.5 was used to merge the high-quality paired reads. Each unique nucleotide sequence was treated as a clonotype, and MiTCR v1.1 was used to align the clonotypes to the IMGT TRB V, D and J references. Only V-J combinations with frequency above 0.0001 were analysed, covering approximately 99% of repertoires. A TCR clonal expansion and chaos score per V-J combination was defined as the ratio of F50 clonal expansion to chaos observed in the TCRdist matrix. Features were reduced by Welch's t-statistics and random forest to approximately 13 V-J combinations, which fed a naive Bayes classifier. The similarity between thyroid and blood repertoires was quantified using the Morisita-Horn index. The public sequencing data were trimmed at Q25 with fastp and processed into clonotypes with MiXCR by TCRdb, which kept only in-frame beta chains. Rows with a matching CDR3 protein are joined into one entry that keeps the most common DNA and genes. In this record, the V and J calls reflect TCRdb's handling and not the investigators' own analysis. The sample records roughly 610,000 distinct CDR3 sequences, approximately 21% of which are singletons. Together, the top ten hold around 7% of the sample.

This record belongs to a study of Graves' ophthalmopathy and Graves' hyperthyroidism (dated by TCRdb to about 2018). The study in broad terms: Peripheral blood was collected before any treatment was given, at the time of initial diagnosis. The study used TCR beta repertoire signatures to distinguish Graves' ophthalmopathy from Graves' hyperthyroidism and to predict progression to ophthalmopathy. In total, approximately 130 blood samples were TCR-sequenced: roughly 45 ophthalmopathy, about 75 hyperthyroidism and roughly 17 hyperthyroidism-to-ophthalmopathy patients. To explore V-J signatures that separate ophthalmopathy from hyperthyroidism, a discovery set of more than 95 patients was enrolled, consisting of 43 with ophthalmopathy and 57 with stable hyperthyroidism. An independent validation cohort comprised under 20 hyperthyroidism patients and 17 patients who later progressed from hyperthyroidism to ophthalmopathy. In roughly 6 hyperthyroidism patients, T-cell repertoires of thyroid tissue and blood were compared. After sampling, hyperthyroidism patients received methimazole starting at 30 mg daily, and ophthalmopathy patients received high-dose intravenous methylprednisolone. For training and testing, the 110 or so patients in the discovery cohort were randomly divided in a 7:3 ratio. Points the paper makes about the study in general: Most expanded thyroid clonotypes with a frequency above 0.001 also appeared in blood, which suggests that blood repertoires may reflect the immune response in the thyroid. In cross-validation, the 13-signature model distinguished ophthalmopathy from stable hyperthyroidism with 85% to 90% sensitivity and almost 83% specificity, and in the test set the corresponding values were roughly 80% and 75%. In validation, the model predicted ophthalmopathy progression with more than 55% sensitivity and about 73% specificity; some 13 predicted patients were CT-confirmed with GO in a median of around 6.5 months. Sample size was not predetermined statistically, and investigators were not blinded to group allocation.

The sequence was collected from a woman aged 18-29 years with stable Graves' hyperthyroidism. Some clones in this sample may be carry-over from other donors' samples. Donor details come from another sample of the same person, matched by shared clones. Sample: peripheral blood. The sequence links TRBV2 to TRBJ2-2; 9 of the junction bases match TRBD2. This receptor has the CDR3 CASISPGLAINTGELFF. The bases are TGTGCCAGCATTTCACCGGGACTAGCCATAAACACCGGGGAGCTGTTTTTT.